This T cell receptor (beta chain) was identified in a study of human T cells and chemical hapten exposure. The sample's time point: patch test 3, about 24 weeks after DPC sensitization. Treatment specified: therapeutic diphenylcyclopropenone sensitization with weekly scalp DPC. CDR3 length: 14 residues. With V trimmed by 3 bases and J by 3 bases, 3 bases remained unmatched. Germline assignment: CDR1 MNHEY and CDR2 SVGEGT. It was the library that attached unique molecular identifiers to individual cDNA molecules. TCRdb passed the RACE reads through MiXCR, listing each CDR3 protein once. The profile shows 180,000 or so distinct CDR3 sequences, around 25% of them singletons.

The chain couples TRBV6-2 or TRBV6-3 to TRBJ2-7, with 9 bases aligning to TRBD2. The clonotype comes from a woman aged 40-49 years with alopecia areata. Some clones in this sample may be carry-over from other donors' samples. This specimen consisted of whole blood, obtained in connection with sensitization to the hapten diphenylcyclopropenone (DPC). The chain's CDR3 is CASSYDSGSYEQYF. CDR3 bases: TGTGCCAGCAGTTATGATAGCGGGAGCTACGAGCAGTACTTC.